This T cell receptor beta chain was recorded in a study of blood T cell repertoires in COVID-19. This CDR3 region has 17 residues. The V and J ends lost 4 bases and 0 bases, in that order; junction bases with no gene match: 10. Germline values: CDR1 LGHNT, CDR2 FRNRAP. TCRdb's table, derived via immunoSEQ multiplex PCR, lists solely in-frame clones and lacks some. The repertoire holds 400,000 or so clones, with around 87% as singletons. This clonotype originated in a man aged 35 to 55 in a cohort exposed to, infected with or recovered from COVID-19 (not recorded which). Sequencing was carried out using PBMCs or T cells enriched from blood (not recorded which). The rearrangement links TRBV12-5 to TRBJ1-2, with 8 positions matching TRBD1. The CDR3 protein is CASGSDLWDRTNYGYTF. The CDR3 DNA reads as TGTGCTAGTGGTTCAGACTTATGGGACAGGACTAACTATGGCTACACCTTC.